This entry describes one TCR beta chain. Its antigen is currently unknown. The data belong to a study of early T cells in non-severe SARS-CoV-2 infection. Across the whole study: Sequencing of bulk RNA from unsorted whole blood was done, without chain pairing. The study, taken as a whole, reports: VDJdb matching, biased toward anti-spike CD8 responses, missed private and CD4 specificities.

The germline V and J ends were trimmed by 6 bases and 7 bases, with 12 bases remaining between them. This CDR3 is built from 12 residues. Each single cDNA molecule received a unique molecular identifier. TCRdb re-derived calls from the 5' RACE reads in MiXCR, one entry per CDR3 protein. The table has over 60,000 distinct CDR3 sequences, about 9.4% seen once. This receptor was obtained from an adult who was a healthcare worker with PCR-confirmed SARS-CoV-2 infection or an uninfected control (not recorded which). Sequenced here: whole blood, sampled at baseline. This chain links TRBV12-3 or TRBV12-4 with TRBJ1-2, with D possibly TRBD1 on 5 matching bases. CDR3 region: CASRGSGGGYTF. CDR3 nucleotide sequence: TGTGCCAGCAGGGGATCTGGGGGTGGCTACACCTTC.